The 12 T cell receptor beta chains below were found in one sample sequenced in a study of T-cell memory formation after mild COVID-19. TCRdb recomputed calls from the 5' RACE reads with MiXCR, one row per CDR3 protein. The repertoire holds fewer than 650,000 distinct CDR3 sequences, about 20% seen once, with 7% to 9% in the top ten. The sequenced material came from PBMCs or a T cell subset sorted from them (not recorded which). The source is an adult woman who had mild COVID-19 (a few samples of this study predate the infection). Cell type and time point are not known.

The chain has TRBV12-3 or TRBV12-4 and TRBJ2-4; D tentatively fits TRBD1 or TRBD2 (7 bases each). Between the trimmed V and J ends, which lost 7 bases and 6 bases, there was a span of 13 bases. The CDR3 is 13 residues long. CDR3 nucleotide sequence: TGTGCCAGCACGACAGGGAGGGGAAACATTCAGTACTTC. It codes for CASTTGRGNIQYF.

V is TRBV3-1 and J is TRBJ2-1, with D perhaps matching TRBD1 (6 bases). This CDR3 has 13 amino acids. Between the trimmed V and J ends, which lost 8 bases and 7 bases, there was a span of 15 bases. Germline V gives CDR1 LGHDT, CDR2 YNNKEL (reference sequence). CDR3 protein: CASEQGGMNEQFF. CDR3 sequence (DNA): TGTGCCAGCGAACAGGGTGGGATGAATGAGCAGTTCTTC.

The J gene is TRBJ1-1, the V gene TRBV4-1, with D possibly TRBD1 on 6 matching bases. CDR3 size: 18 residues. Germline assignment: CDR1 MGHRA and CDR2 YSYEKL. Trimming took 3 bases from V and 3 from J, leaving 23 bases between them. The CDR3 protein is CASSHEKRTVLEDTEAFF. In DNA, the CDR3 is TGCGCCAGCAGCCACGAAAAAAGGACAGTCCTGGAGGACACTGAAGCTTTCTTT.

This clonotype was found a few times. The chain employs TRBV4-3 and TRBJ2-3; 7 bases are a match to TRBD2. Germline V gives CDR1 LGHNA, CDR2 YSLEER. Trimming at V came to 1 base and at J to 1 base, leaving 2 bases not matched to a gene. This CDR3 region has 15 residues. The CDR3 DNA reads TGCGCCAGCAGCCAAGGCGGGAGTGGCACAGATACGCAGTATTTT. Its protein is CASSQGGSGTDTQYF.

This clonotype was seen a handful of times. The chain links TRBV20-1 to TRBJ1-1; D is perhaps TRBD1 (5 bases). Per germline, CDR1 DFQATT and CDR2 SNEGSKA (reference sequence). This CDR3 contains 13 residues. V was shortened by 3 bases and J by 1 base, with 9 bases between the two germline ends. CDR3 sequence (DNA): TGCAGTGCTAGGGGGACGGAGAACACTGAAGCTTTCTTT. Translating gives CSARGTENTEAFF.

This clonotype has a handful of counts. V gene TRBV12-3 or TRBV12-4 combines with J gene TRBJ1-2; 8 nucleotides line up with TRBD1. Trimming took 4 bases from V and 6 from J; bases not matched to a gene: 10. CDR3 length: 15 residues. CDR3 nucleotides: TGTGCCAGCAGTTCGAGTGGGCAGGGGGCTCATGGCTACACCTTC. This sequence encodes CASSSSGQGAHGYTF.

This clonotype was found many times. CDR3 DNA: TGTGCCAGCAGACAGGGACGGAAAAGGAATGAGCAGTTCTTC. It codes for CASRQGRKRNEQFF. The V gene is TRBV6-5, the J gene TRBJ2-1, with a tentative D call TRBD1 (6 bases). V gave up 6 bases and J gave up 7 bases, with 16 bases separating them. Germline assignment: CDR1 MNHEY and CDR2 SVGAGI. The length of the CDR3 is 14 residues.

In this sample, this clonotype turned up a few times. The chain couples TRBV29-1 to TRBJ2-3, with a tentative D call TRBD1 (5 bases). Germline V gene lookup returns CDR1 SQVTM and CDR2 ANQGSEA. V was trimmed by 7 bases and J by 1 base, leaving 12 bases between them. The CDR3 sequence is 13 residues long. This CDR3 is CSASGSGTDTQYF. CDR3 DNA: TGCAGCGCCTCAGGGTCAGGCACAGATACGCAGTATTTT.

This clonotype was seen ten or more times. The chain is built from TRBV5-5 and TRBJ2-5; 10 nucleotides agree with TRBD2. J was trimmed by 0 bases and V by 5 bases; bases with no gene match: 7. The CDR3 is made up of 16 amino acids. CDR1 is SGHKS and CDR2 is YYEKEE in the germline V gene (reference sequence). The CDR3, as DNA: TGTGCCAGCAGTTATTATAGCGGGAGGTACCAAGAGACCCAGTACTTC. Protein sequence: CASSYYSGRYQETQYF.

This chain joins TRBV7-3 and TRBJ2-1; 11 bases map to TRBD2. The CDR3 consists of 15 residues. Per germline, CDR1 SGHTA and CDR2 FQGTGA. V was clipped by 5 bases and J by 8 bases; unmatched bases: 8. CDR3: CASSPGSGGGHEQFF. CDR3 coding DNA: TGTGCCAGCAGCCCCGGTAGCGGGGGGGGGCATGAGCAGTTCTTC.

The genes are TRBV6-1 and TRBJ1-2, with D unclear. V was pared by 6 bases and J by 8 bases, with 25 bases between. The germline V gene has CDR1 MNHNS and CDR2 SASEGT. This CDR3 is built from 16 residues. Here the CDR3 DNA reads TGTGCCAGCAGGATGGGGTTGGGCGCCTCGGACGCGGGCTACACCTTC. Its protein product is CASRMGLGASDAGYTF.

This chain joins TRBV25-1 and TRBJ2-1; tentatively, D is TRBD1 (5 bases). The germline V gene encodes CDR1 MGHDK and CDR2 SYGVNS. This CDR3 has 12 amino acids. Trimming took off 5 bases at V and 7 bases at J, with 9 bases between the two ends. The CDR3 DNA follows: TGTGCCAGCAGTTGGGGCTTAAATGAGCAGTTCTTC. As protein: CASSWGLNEQFF.